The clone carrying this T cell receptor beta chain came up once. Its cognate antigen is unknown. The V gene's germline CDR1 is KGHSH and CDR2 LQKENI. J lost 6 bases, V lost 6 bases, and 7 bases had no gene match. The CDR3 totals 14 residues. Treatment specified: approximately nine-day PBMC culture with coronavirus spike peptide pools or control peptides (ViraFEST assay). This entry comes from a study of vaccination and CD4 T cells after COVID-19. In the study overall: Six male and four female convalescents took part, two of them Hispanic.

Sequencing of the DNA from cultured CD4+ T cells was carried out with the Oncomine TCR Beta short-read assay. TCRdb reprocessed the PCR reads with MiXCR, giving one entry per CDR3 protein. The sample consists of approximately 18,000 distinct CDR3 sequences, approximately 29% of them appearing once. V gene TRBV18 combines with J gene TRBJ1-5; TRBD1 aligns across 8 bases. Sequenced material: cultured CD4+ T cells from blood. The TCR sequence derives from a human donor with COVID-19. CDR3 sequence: CASSLGQGGQPQHF. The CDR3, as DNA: TGTGCCAGCTCCCTAGGACAGGGAGGTCAGCCCCAGCATTTT.